The T cell receptor (beta chain) described here comes from a study of cytomegalovirus exposure and HLA in healthy donors (dated by TCRdb to about 2017). In terms of the full investigation: According to an earlier analysis of 550 to 750 of the donors, roughly 180 million T cells yielded 117 million unique TCR beta sequences and about 300 Gb of sequence data. About 5 DR-DQ haplotypes were handled as single units for association and clustering, since linkage in the cohort was strong. Along with the roughly 670-subject first cohort, a separate validation cohort of over a hundred different subjects was used. Every discovery cohort repertoire had been produced on one sequencing platform. High-throughput TCR immunosequencing, statistical association of individual TCRs with disease status, and machine learning were combined to predict cytomegalovirus infection status. Typing coverage varied by locus: roughly 620-630 donors for A, B, C, DRB1 and DQB1; under 550 for DQA1; nearly 610 for DPA1; roughly 450 for DPB1. The genetic ancestry cluster associated with self-reported Caucasian donors included 70% to 85% of the roughly 360 genotyped donors. An early release that covered some 630 HLA-typed donors contained about 300 gigabases of sequencing data and tens of millions of unique TCR sequences. In an earlier analysis of several hundred of the donors, high-throughput TCR beta sequencing was used to judge whether each TCR beta V gene segment behaved as functional or pseudogenic. Genome-wide SNP genotypes for about 65% of the roughly 670 donors were used in a later genetic analysis, which treated that subset as a discovery cohort. HLA typing included class I and class II loci at four-digit resolution. The later analysis used no new phenotypic data to find candidate immune exposures, relying instead on TCR beta sequences and their occurrence across donors. Among 398 genotyped donors of the cohort, an average of around 250,000 unique TCR beta nucleotide sequences was sequenced per donor, of which about 18% were non-productive. A later analysis re-analyzed previously published TCR beta repertoires from 666 donors and added high-resolution HLA genotyping to study TCR occurrence patterns. The study profiled the T cell repertoires of 500 to 800 subjects by immunosequencing and related them to cytomegalovirus serostatus. The study aimed to test whether cataloging public T cell receptors could reveal signatures of past pathogen exposure. Alongside the repertoire data, information on donor age, sex, ethnicity and CMV serostatus was compiled. General study outcomes and caveats: In a later analysis, the rate of TCR association differed among HLA loci, with DRB1 alleles having the most associated TCRs and HLA-C alleles having the fewest. A group of highly shared sequence variants was considered likely to be a technical artifact of the sequencing pipeline. In this cohort, only TCR beta chains were sequenced, and detectable features were limited by the absence of alpha or paired-chain data. The classifier was reported to diagnose cytomegalovirus status with high specificity and sensitivity in both the original cohort and the validation cohort. CMV serostatus was the only immune exposure information available for the cohort. A later analysis reported that several top co-occurrence clusters appeared linked to parvovirus B19, influenza, CMV and Epstein-Barr virus. In a later genetic analysis, a missense DCLRE1C variant was associated with V-gene and J-gene trimming of TCR beta chains, and the association was replicated in an independent cohort. In vitro tests confirmed that a few of the cytomegalovirus-associated TCR beta chains recognize cytomegalovirus antigens. A later analysis found that HLA-associated TCR beta chains were more clonally expanded and had lower generation probabilities than equally common non-associated chains. Because counts were too low, around 18 rarely observed V segments, including chromosome 9 orphons, were left out of the earlier analysis of 587 of the donors. An earlier analysis of approximately 530 of the donors showed that most TCR beta V segments appeared in productive rearrangements either about 87% or about 30% of the time, which broadly matched IMGT annotations. A further reported finding was that TCR beta sequences accurately predicted the HLA-A and HLA-B alleles for most subjects in the first cohort. Roughly uniform sequencing depth across donors was assumed in presence/absence analyses, although this assumption may not hold. Because HLA typing was missing for some donors at each locus, association tests included only the typed subset. Linkage disequilibrium might explain the correlated functional status among segregating V segments, but an unknown experimental factor could not be excluded. Most TCR sequences were observed very rarely across donors, whereas some public TCRs were present in many individuals. Most CMV-associated TCR beta chains appeared to be HLA-restricted in a later analysis, and the HLA associations seemed to be driven largely by CMV exposure. The study listed 170 or so TCR beta chains as associated with cytomegalovirus. When HLA alleles, especially DR and DQ, strongly co-occurred, attributing TCR associations to individual alleles was difficult. It was suggested by the authors that the approach could potentially be generalized to other disease states and immunological phenotypes. The 87-base-pair reads could not distinguish some IMGT-functional V segments, including TRBV6-2 and TRBV6-3, so those segments were excluded. Specific HLA alleles were associated with 15,000 to 20,000 TCR beta sequences at a false discovery rate of 0.05 in a later analysis. A later genetic analysis reported fewer N-insertions in productive TCRs among donors in an Asian-associated ancestry cluster than the 666-donor mean.

On this clone itself: What this receptor recognizes is not known. It has no much larger one-base neighbor in the sample; base qualities were not kept.

V is clipped by 1 base and J by 9 bases, and the sequence between their germline boundaries is 10 bases long. Taken from the germline V gene (reference sequence), the CDR1 and CDR2 loops are GTSNPN and SVGIG. The CDR3, from cysteine to phenylalanine, totals 11 residues. Just the 33-base CDR3 DNA is kept, in frame starting at base 1. To prepare the library, the immunoSEQ multiplex PCR assay was applied. A mixture of 60 forward primers for TCR Vbeta segments and 13 reverse primers for TCR Jbeta segments was used in the multiplex PCR. The CDR3 region of rearranged TCR beta genes was amplified from genomic DNA with a multiplex PCR assay. The Illumina HiSeq System was used to sequence the amplified TCR beta libraries as 87-base-pair reads. Concerning the study's data processing: In a later analysis, approximately 74 million unique TCR beta chains were counted across the approximately 620 repertoires, and roughly 11 million of these chains were shared by at least two donors. To remove PCR and sequencing errors, raw reads were error-corrected and collapsed into unique sequences using a nearest-neighbor algorithm that merged closely related sequences. CDR3 sequences were aligned to IMGT reference sequences to assign V, D and J gene segments. For a sequence to be retained, at least a six-nucleotide match to both a V gene segment and a J gene segment was required. A rearrangement counted as productive if the CDR3 had no stop codons and remained in frame with V and J, and every other rearrangement counted as non-productive. CDR3 was defined by IMGT convention, running from the second conserved V-encoded cysteine to the conserved J-encoded phenylalanine. In an earlier analysis of roughly 610 of the donors, sequences lacking an unambiguous match to a single V gene segment were excluded. An earlier analysis of about 600 of the donors called V segments functional above 56.7% productive rearrangements and segregating when the between-donor standard deviation exceeded 5%. A statistical classification framework was developed to diagnose cytomegalovirus status using the catalog of TCR beta chain sequences. In a later analysis, V and J genes were assigned by comparing TCR nucleotide sequences against IMGT/GENE-DB human TR gene sequences. In a later analysis, CDR3 sequences and most-parsimonious VDJ recombination scenarios were assigned using the TCRdist pipeline. In a later analysis, every TCR beta chain was defined by the combination of its CDR3 amino acid sequence and its V-gene family, and reads without a unique V-gene family were dropped. A later analysis removed several hundred highly shared, low-generation-probability nucleotide sequences to deal with suspected cross-contamination and a sequencing artifact. In a later analysis, a clonal expansion index was calculated for each public chain from normalized within-repertoire ranks of inferred template counts. In a later analysis, generation probabilities were computed with a VDJ recombination model fitted to out-of-frame rearrangements, and the resulting probabilities were checked against IGoR. In a later analysis, hypergeometric tests were used to score TCR-TCR, TCR-HLA and TCR-CMV co-occurrence, with a repertoire-size bias correction applied to TCR pairs. To estimate false discovery rates, a later analysis permuted the HLA or CMV assignments 20 times. In a later analysis, co-occurring TCRs were grouped using DBSCAN, with TCRdist sequence similarity added in when clustering inside HLA-allele-positive subsets. Co-occurrence clustering excluded repertoires with fewer than 30,000 or more than 120,000 public chains, plus five with anomalous nucleotide sharing. Imported from immuneACCESS, the table was reduced by TCRdb to in-frame sequences with V and J called. These copies leave out some clones; in studies compared against another copy, an unresolved V gene accounts for under half, and the cause of the remainder is not known. Clonal size and the V and J genes are those of that table, whereas D and trimming came from the DNA. The sample records 150,000 to 170,000 clones, 60% to 85% of which are singletons. 3% to 4% of the sample is taken by the ten largest.

In total, roughly 670 healthy bone marrow donors made up the cohort. Cohort members were all nominally healthy when sampled, although unrecorded immune exposures were likely present. The donor tested CMV seronegative and was one of the 352 seronegative cohort members. Each donor provided a peripheral blood sample, and peripheral blood mononuclear cells were used for TCR beta sequencing. The Qiagen DNeasy Blood Extraction Kit was used to extract genomic DNA from the blood cell samples. Rearrangement joined TRBV30 to TRBJ2-7; TRBD2 is perhaps the D gene, given 5 matching bases. Sequencing input: PBMCs. The sequence was obtained from a woman between 40 and 50 years old in good health and CMV-seronegative. The sequenced DNA: TGTGCCTGGAGTGCGGGAAGAACGCAGTACTTC. Its translation reads: CAWSAGRTQYF.